This T cell receptor beta chain was captured by sequencing in a study of cytomegalovirus exposure and HLA in healthy donors. Germline trimming cut 2 bases from V and 4 bases from J; bases unmatched to any gene: 4. Germline V gene lookup returns CDR1 MGHDK and CDR2 SYGVNS. This CDR3 has 15 amino acids. This clone turned up a few times. PCR primers comprised 60 Vbeta and 13 Jbeta primers. Clones were read by immunoSEQ multiplex PCR, and TCRdb kept only the in-frame ones, dropping some. The sample shows 100,000 to 150,000 clones, 70% to 80% of them seen only once. The TCR comes from a man aged 50-60 years in good health and CMV-seronegative. Material: PBMCs. The chain employs TRBV25-1 and TRBJ1-4; the match to TRBD1 covers 7 bases. The CDR3 spells CASSETGEHNEKLFF. The CDR3 DNA follows: TGTGCCAGCAGTGAAACAGGGGAACATAATGAAAAACTGTTTTTT.